These T cell receptor beta chains were read from a single sample in a study of metastatic and nonmetastatic thyroid tumors. TCRdb recomputed clones from the PCR reads via MiXCR. The sample shows about 39,000 clones, about 20% of them seen only once. The sample comprised tumor tissue. These receptors all stem from a female donor with papillary thyroid cancer or a benign thyroid nodule (not recorded which). Some clones in this sample may be carry-over from other donors' samples. The CDR3 runs from the conserved cysteine through the conserved F or W. D genes are given only for firm matches. Part of the rows lack a size; the others show once, few, many or a class for expanded clones.

TGCAGTGGGGATTGGATAAACATTCAGTACTTC	CSGDWINIQYF	TRBV20-1	TRBJ2-4	many	NA
TGTGCCAGTAGCGTCGGGACAAACTACGAGCAGTACTTC	CASSVGTNYEQYF	TRBV19	TRBJ2-7	many	NA
TGTGCCAGCAGTTACGGGACGGGGAAGGGAGGCAATCAGCCCCAGCATTTT	CASSYGTGKGGNQPQHF	TRBV6-6	TRBJ1-5	NA	NA
TGTGCCAGCAGCTTTGCAGGGACAGGGCTATACGAGCAGTACTTC	CASSFAGTGLYEQYF	TRBV11-2	TRBJ2-7	NA	TRBD1
TGCTTATCGGGAGAGAGGACAGATACGCAGTATTTT	CLSGERTDTQYF	TRBV6-2/TRBV6-3	TRBJ2-3	NA	NA
TGCAGCGTTGTTCGGGGGGCCTACGAGCAGTACTTC	CSVVRGAYEQYF	TRBV29-1	TRBJ2-7	few	TRBD2
TGCGCCAGCAGCTTTACGGGGGGCTATGGCTACACCTTC	CASSFTGGYGYTF	TRBV5-1	TRBJ1-2	many	NA
TGTGCCAGCAGCCGACGCAGGGAAATGAACACTGAAGCTTTCTTT	CASSRRREMNTEAFF	TRBV5-5	TRBJ1-1	NA	NA
TGTGCCAGCAGAACCTCGGGGGGAATCTCCTACGAGCAGTACTTC	CASRTSGGISYEQYF	TRBV6-1	TRBJ2-7	many	TRBD2
TGTGCCAGCACCCCGTTGGGCAGGGGGAGAGGTGAGCCCCAGCATTTT	CASTPLGRGRGEPQHF	TRBV2	TRBJ1-5	many	TRBD1
TGCAGCGTTGAAGGGGGGTTTGACAGCCCCAGCTATGGCTACACCTTC	CSVEGGFDSPSYGYTF	TRBV29-1	TRBJ1-2	many	NA
TGTGCCAGCAGCGGACTAGCGGGCGTTGAGCAGTTCTTC	CASSGLAGVEQFF	TRBV7-2	TRBJ2-1	many	TRBD2
TGTGCCAGCAGCCTGGGGAGAGGTCCCTACGAGCAGTACTTC	CASSLGRGPYEQYF	TRBV6-2/TRBV6-3	TRBJ2-7	NA	NA
TGTGCCAGCAGCCTAACCGGGACAGGGAACACCGGGGAGCTGTTTTTT	CASSLTGTGNTGELFF	TRBV11-3	TRBJ2-2	once	TRBD1
TGTGCCAGCAGCCGTGACAGGGGCACCGGGGAGCTGTTTTTT	CASSRDRGTGELFF	TRBV11-3	TRBJ2-2	many	TRBD1
TGTGCCAGCAGCCAAGGCCGGGGGTTTCGCTATGGCTACACCTTC	CASSQGRGFRYGYTF	TRBV4-2	TRBJ1-2	many	NA
TGTGCCAGCAGTGAAAGGCAGGCCACTGAAGCTTTCTTT	CASSERQATEAFF	TRBV2	TRBJ1-1	many	NA
TGTGCCAGCTCACGCTCCGGGACAGGGGAGGCTGGAAACACCATATATTTT	CASSRSGTGEAGNTIYF	TRBV18	TRBJ1-3	NA	TRBD1
TGCAGTGCTAAAGGGGGGGGAACAGGAAACACCATATATTTT	CSAKGGGTGNTIYF	TRBV20-1	TRBJ1-3	many	NA
TGTGCCAGCAGTTCCACGAAGGACAGTTTAACCTACGAGCAGTACTTC	CASSSTKDSLTYEQYF	TRBV27	TRBJ2-7	many	NA
TGTGCCAGCTCACCGGGACTCCCTCTTGGGGAGCTGTTTTTT	CASSPGLPLGELFF	TRBV18	TRBJ2-2	many	NA
TGTGCCAGCTCACCACGAACAGCTAATGGCTACACCTTC	CASSPRTANGYTF	TRBV18	TRBJ1-2	NA	NA
TGTGCCAGCAGCTTCCTCGGACAGGTCGGTTTTATGTATGAGCAGTTCTTC	CASSFLGQVGFMYEQFF	TRBV5-5	TRBJ2-1	many	TRBD1
TGTGCCAGCGCTGGGACTAGCAGGGCAGATACGCAGTATTTT	CASAGTSRADTQYF	TRBV2	TRBJ2-3	NA	TRBD2
TGTGCCAGCAGCCAAATACCAGGGAGGCCCCAGCATTTT	CASSQIPGRPQHF	TRBV3-1	TRBJ1-5	many	NA
TGTGCCTGGAGACCAACCTGGCGGGGTGAAGCTTTCTTT	CAWRPTWRGEAFF	TRBV30	TRBJ1-1	NA	NA
TGCGCCAGCAGCCAAGGGCCGCACAATGAGCAGTTCTTC	CASSQGPHNEQFF	TRBV4-3	TRBJ2-1	many	NA
TGTGCCAGCAGCTTATTCGAGAACACTGAAGCTTTCTTT	CASSLFENTEAFF	TRBV7-2	TRBJ1-1	medium-sized	NA
TGTGCCATCAGTGAGTCGGTTGGCTACACCTTC	CAISESVGYTF	TRBV10-3	TRBJ1-2	many	NA
TGCAGTGCTAGGGCTACAGGGGGCTTGAGGAACACCATATATTTT	CSARATGGLRNTIYF	TRBV20-1	TRBJ1-3	many	TRBD1
TGTGCCAGCAGTCCGGGGAGGGGAACAGATACGCAGTATTTT	CASSPGRGTDTQYF	TRBV6-1	TRBJ2-3	many	TRBD2
TGCAGTGCCCCCCATTCCTCTTCAGACTACGAGCAGTACTTC	CSAPHSSSDYEQYF	TRBV20-1	TRBJ2-7	many	NA
TGTGCCAGCAGTAAAGGTGGACCCCTCCACTTT	CASSKGGPLHF	TRBV6-1	TRBJ1-6	many	NA
TGCAGTGCTAGAGAATACGGGAGGGGGCTCAATGAGCAGTTCTTC	CSAREYGRGLNEQFF	TRBV20-1	TRBJ2-1	NA	NA
TGCGCCAGCAGCTTTTCTCTAAAGACTTCTGGGGCCAACGTCCTGACTTTC	CASSFSLKTSGANVLTF	TRBV5-1	TRBJ2-6	few	NA
TGTGCCAGCAGTGACTCCGTCGATGGGGCAGATACGCAGTATTTT	CASSDSVDGADTQYF	TRBV6-4	TRBJ2-3	few	NA
TGTGCCAGCAGCTTGGATGGGGTGGGGAACACTGAAGCTTTCTTT	CASSLDGVGNTEAFF	TRBV5-4	TRBJ1-1	once	NA
TGTGCCAGCAGGGGGACAGCCTACGAGCAGTACTTC	CASRGTAYEQYF	TRBV7-2	TRBJ2-7	many	TRBD1
TGTGCCAGCAGTGCTCTGACAGGGCGTGACTACGAGCAGTACTTC	CASSALTGRDYEQYF	TRBV6-1	TRBJ2-7	NA	TRBD1
TGTGCCAGCAGCTTAAACCAGGGCTTTTTCTATGGCTACACCTTC	CASSLNQGFFYGYTF	TRBV7-8	TRBJ1-2	many	NA
TGTGCCAGCAGACCGACAGCACGGAATGAAAAACTGTTTTTT	CASRPTARNEKLFF	TRBV6-5	TRBJ1-4	few	NA
TGCAGTGCGTTTAGTAGCGGGCGGAAAAACATTCAGTACTTC	CSAFSSGRKNIQYF	TRBV20-1	TRBJ2-4	many	TRBD2
TGTGCCAGCAGCATGACAGGGGGCATGAACACTGAAGCTTTCTTT	CASSMTGGMNTEAFF	TRBV7-8	TRBJ1-1	many	TRBD1
TGTGCCAGCAGCGCCCCGAAAAAGACCACCGGGGAGCTGTTTTTT	CASSAPKKTTGELFF	TRBV9	TRBJ2-2	many	NA
TGTGCCAGCAGCCACCCGGTACAGGGGATCTACGAGCACTACTTC	CASSHPVQGIYEHYF	TRBV7-8	TRBJ2-7	NA	TRBD1
TGCGCCAGCAGCTTGAAATCTTGGACAGCAGTTCAAGAGACCCAGTACTTC	CASSLKSWTAVQETQYF	TRBV5-1	TRBJ2-5	many	NA
TGCAGTGCTATTCTCGGGACAGGTCTTAGCAATCAGCCCCAGCATTTT	CSAILGTGLSNQPQHF	TRBV20-1	TRBJ1-5	NA	TRBD1
TGTGCCAGCAGTTTACGGTATGAAAAACTGTTTTTT	CASSLRYEKLFF	TRBV12-3/TRBV12-4	TRBJ1-4	many	NA
TGTGCCAGCAGTGTGGGAGAGACCCAGTACTTC	CASSVGETQYF	TRBV2	TRBJ2-5	many	NA
TGTGCCAGCTCACCACCGGGGATAACTGGAAACACCATATATTTT	CASSPPGITGNTIYF	TRBV18	TRBJ1-3	many	NA
TGTGCCAGCAGCCCGGGGCAGGCTCCTCCGATGTCCTACGAGCAGTACTTC	CASSPGQAPPMSYEQYF	TRBV6-1	TRBJ2-7	NA	NA
TGTGCCAGCATGACGACTCGAGTCTCCTATAATTCACCCCTCCACTTT	CASMTTRVSYNSPLHF	TRBV6-1	TRBJ1-6	many	NA
TGTGCCAGTAGTCCACAGGGTCACGAGCAGTTCTTC	CASSPQGHEQFF	TRBV19	TRBJ2-1	many	NA
TGCGCCAGCGGGGCCTCAAGCGTGAACACTGAAGCTTTCTTT	CASGASSVNTEAFF	TRBV5-1	TRBJ1-1	many	NA
TGTGCCAGCCCAGGTGGCACTGAAGCCTTCTTT	CASPGGTEAFF	TRBV6-1	TRBJ1-1	few	NA
TGTGCCAGCAGTTACGTGGGTAGCGGGAACCAAGAGACCCAGTACTTC	CASSYVGSGNQETQYF	TRBV6-2/TRBV6-3	TRBJ2-5	many	TRBD2
TGTGCCAGTAGGCCGGGCGGGATCGGGTACGAGCAGTACTTC	CASRPGGIGYEQYF	TRBV19	TRBJ2-7	NA	NA
TGTGCCAGCAGCCCTGAGGGAGGGATGGACACTGAAGCTTTCTTT	CASSPEGGMDTEAFF	TRBV5-5	TRBJ1-1	many	NA